This T cell receptor (beta chain) was documented in a study of blood T cells in healthy people across ages (dated by TCRdb to the mid-2010s). About the investigation overall: Template switching captured roughly one uniquely barcoded TCR beta cDNA molecule per two T cells in model experiments. Four age groups were formed from the donors: young (average approximately 16 years), middle-aged (more than 35), aged (about 62) and long-lived (approximately 80). Using the same blood draw, the study looked at two additional independent replicas of 1 million unique cDNA reads for two donors, one aged 18 to 29 and the other aged 80 or older. To track age-related changes in TCR beta repertoire diversity, the study relied on deep sequencing normalized with unique cDNA molecular identifiers. Beyond this particular receptor, the publication reports: As age increased, observed TCR beta diversity per million T cells dropped in a roughly linear way, and a significant reduction was already evident by age about 40. Donor CMV infection status was unknown, potentially confounding age-related changes in expanded clonotypes. Bulk unsorted PBMC profiling prevented conclusive comparison of naive and antigen-experienced compartments. The long-lived group showed more naive CD4+ T cells, fewer expanded clones and increased TCR diversity than the aged group, suggesting age selection. A strong correlation was found between observed TCR beta diversity and the percentage of naive T cells measured by flow cytometry. Estimates of total diversity based on one million sequenced T cells were regarded as lower bounds and as underestimates.

The germline V gene specifies MDHEN as CDR1 and SYDVKM as CDR2. Between the V and J ends, shortened by 8 bases and 6 bases respectively, the junction contains 17 bases. The CDR3 has 15 amino acids, counting the end cysteine and phenylalanine. Solely the CDR3 DNA is kept, with 45 bases framed from the first base. Remarks on this clonotype: Its antigen has not been determined. Base qualities were left out, and no much larger clone turns up one base away.

The donors were 40 or so Caucasian individuals from Russia, aged roughly 6 to 100 years, who were systemically healthy. Each donor gave ten milliliters of peripheral blood, collected into EDTA-treated Vacutainer tubes. PBMCs were isolated by Ficoll-Paque density-gradient centrifugation, with at least 7 million obtained per sample. Total RNA, at least 6 micrograms per sample, was extracted from PBMCs with Trizol reagent. For every donor, an aliquot of PBMCs went through flow cytometry to measure the percentages of naive CD45RAhigh/CD27high T cells. The receptor library was made with 5' RACE. Sequencing instrument: Illumina HiSeq 2500. A second PCR of about 6 to 11 cycles was run with a J-beta primer mix and a sample-barcoded 5' primer. A template-switch 5' adaptor carrying 12 random nucleotides introduced a unique molecular identifier onto each TCR beta cDNA molecule. Each sample yielded at least 3 million CDR3-containing paired-end reads. First-strand cDNA was synthesized from all RNA with the Mint cDNA synthesis kit, primed by a TRBC-specific oligonucleotide. After uracil-DNA glycosylase treatment, a first 18-cycle PCR used universal primers M1SS and BC2_uni_R on all cDNA. Regarding the original processing steps: For normalization, 1 million high-quality reads were randomly selected from each sample, with every read carrying a distinct molecular identifier. Reads sharing molecular identifiers were discarded rather than binned into consensus sequences. CDR3 identification, clonotype clustering and error correction used MiTCR with a Q25 quality threshold and the strictest error-elimination algorithm. A nonparametric unseen species model with Euler transformation was used to estimate lower-bound total TCR beta diversity. TCRdb cleaned the public reads at Q25 with fastp, built clones with MiXCR and kept in-frame beta chains. Rows merge per CDR3 protein into single entries with the most common DNA and genes. V and J calls and clone size were set by TCRdb, not the authors. The sample includes more than 750,000 distinct CDR3 sequences, with 25% to 35% observed a single time. Around 9.6% of the sample belongs to the ten largest clones.

The sample also formed part of further work on T cells of mothers and their children. The second study's paper adds: Nine systemically healthy Caucasian individuals, comprising three mothers and their six children, were included as donors. cDNA synthesis used all of the extracted RNA, with roughly 1.6 ug of RNA in each 15 ul reaction. In the second PCR, the M1S primer added sample barcodes and 2-4 random nucleotides. Each mother yielded over 8 million TCR beta CDR3 reads and each child some 3 million reads. TCR recombination output is similarly shaped by thymic selection in related and unrelated pairs, with a minor effect exerted by inherited differences. Related mother-child pairs always showed normalized repertoire overlap that was slightly higher than in unrelated mother-child pairs, though the difference was never significant. No persistent microchimeric T cell clones were detected, at a sensitivity of roughly 100 clones per million clonotypes. To look for features that set related mother-child pairs apart from unrelated individuals, the researchers ran deep NGS to compare the TCR beta repertoires of mothers and children. Mothers averaged around 40 +/- 4 years of age and children averaged around 10 +/- 4 years. After adapter ligation was performed with NEBNext reagents, the libraries were sequenced on an Illumina HiSeq 2000 with 100+100 nt paired-end reads. To prevent cross-contamination, the mother and child libraries were prepared one month apart and sequenced in separate runs. Between roughly 450,000 and 2,000,000 distinct TCR beta clonotypes were identified per donor. Naive TCR beta clonotypes were estimated from low-frequency clonotypes matched to each donor's FACS-determined naive share, without sorting.

Input material: blood. The receptor's source is a woman between 40 and 50 years old in good health. The chain employs TRBV28 and TRBJ1-6; the D gene is possibly TRBD1, with 5 bases matching. The base sequence is TGTGCCAGCGCCTCCCCAGGGACTGTTAATTCACCCCTCCACTTT. It encodes CASASPGTVNSPLHF.